A single sample gave rise to the 10 T cell receptor beta chains below, sequenced in a study of shared clonotypes between healthy human individuals. Here immunoSEQ multiplex PCR was the method, and the copy in TCRdb shows in-frame clones only, minus some. The profile shows some 530,000 clones, over 75% of them singletons. The sequenced sample was PBMCs. These receptors came from a woman aged 40 to 55 in good health. Some clones in this sample may be carry-over from other donors' samples.

The chain joins TRBV4-3 to TRBJ1-5; no firm D call. Germline loops: CDR1 LGHNA, CDR2 YSLEER. V lost 0 bases, J lost 6 bases, and 15 bases lay in between. This CDR3 contains 16 residues. In DNA, the CDR3 is TGCGCCAGCAGCCAAGATTTTGGCAACCGGGGTCAGCCCCAGCATTTT. This translates into CASSQDFGNRGQPQHF.

This clone occurred once. The chain joins TRBV29-1 to TRBJ1-1, with D tentatively TRBD1 (5 bases). The V end lost 1 base, the J end lost 6 bases, and 9 bases lay between the germline ends. The CDR3 is made up of 12 amino acids. The germline V gene has CDR1 SQVTM and CDR2 ANQGSEA. The CDR3 loop is CSVEVTGAEAFF. The CDR3 DNA reads as TGCAGCGTTGAAGTTACAGGAGCTGAAGCTTTCTTT. The variable domain in full, completed from reference TRBV29-1 and TRBJ1-1, reads SAVISQKPSRDICQRGTSLTIQCQVDSQVTMMFWYRQQPGQSLTLIATANQGSEATYESGFVIDKFPISRPNLTFSTLTVSNMSPEDSSIYLCSVEVTGAEAFFGQGTRLTVV.

A note on this clone: A far larger clone differs by one base, so this is likely a read error. V and J are TRBV6-5 and TRBJ2-2; 9 bases are a match to TRBD2. In germline, CDR1 is MNHEY, CDR2 SVGAGI. There are 16 residues in the CDR3. V lost 4 bases, J lost 7 bases, and 10 bases stayed unmatched. CDR3 DNA sequence: TGTGCCAGCAGTTGGACTCTAGCGGGAATGGGCGGGGAGCTGTTTTTT. It translates to CASSWTLAGMGGELFF.

Points on this clone: At one end the junction does not follow the germline gene, possibly because of a read error. The rearrangement links TRBV25-1 to TRBJ1-2; possible D gene TRBD1, 5 bases. CDR3 length equals 16 residues. Germline V gene data show CDR1 as MGHDK and CDR2 as SYGVNS. The CDR3 coding sequence is TGTGCCAGCAGTGAAGAGGGGCACCAATTTAACAATGGCTACACCTTC. Translation gives CASSEEGHQFNNGYTF.

Note on this clone: The same CDR3 can be traced to other DNA sequences in this sample. V gene TRBV5-1 combines with J gene TRBJ2-7; D is undetermined. Germline loops: CDR1 SGHRS, CDR2 YFSETQ. V was pared by 4 bases and J by 2 bases, with 13 bases between. The CDR3 contains 14 residues. CDR3 residues: CASSPPDGAYEQYF. CDR3 nucleotides: TGCGCCAGCAGCCCGCCGGACGGTGCCTACGAGCAGTACTTC.

The chain is built from TRBV7-9 and TRBJ2-1; the D gene is possibly TRBD2 (5 bases). The CDR3 is made up of 12 amino acids. Between the trimmed V and J ends, which lost 6 bases and 10 bases, there was a span of 13 bases. Germline-derived CDR1 and CDR2 are SEHNR and FQNEAQ (reference sequence). CDR3 DNA: TGTGCCAGCAGTGAGCTGTTAGCGGAGCAGTTCTTC. Its translation is CASSELLAEQFF.

Comment on this clone: Other nucleotide sequences in the sample specify the same CDR3. This chain uses TRBV18 with TRBJ2-2; D ambiguous. V was shortened by 3 bases and J by 1 base, with 3 bases between the two germline ends. In germline, CDR1 is KGHSH, CDR2 LQKENI. CDR3 length: 13 residues. The CDR3 DNA reads as TGTGCCAGCTCACCCCTGAACACCGGGGAGCTGTTTTTT. Amino acids: CASSPLNTGELFF.

The chain combines TRBV28 with TRBJ1-1; no clear D gene. Germline V lookup: CDR1 MDHEN, CDR2 SYDVKM. V was shortened by 3 bases and J by 0 bases, with 11 bases between the two germline ends. CDR3 length: 15 residues. CDR3 region: CASSFPPAMNTEAFF. The DNA of the CDR3 is TGTGCCAGCAGTTTCCCTCCGGCAATGAACACTGAAGCTTTCTTT.

As concerns this clone: This sequence is one base from a far larger clone and is likely a read error. Other nucleotide sequences in the sample specify the same CDR3. The genes are TRBV6-1 and TRBJ1-3; TRBD1 might be the D (6 bases). CDR1 MNHNS and CDR2 SASEGT come from the germline V gene. The CDR3 covers 13 residues. The CDR3 sequence: CASTRDNGNTIYF. CDR3 DNA: TGTGCTAGTACCCGGGACAATGGAAACACCATATATTTT.

The J gene is TRBJ2-1, the V gene TRBV6-5, with 8 bases aligning to TRBD2. J lost 12 bases, V lost 7 bases, and 14 bases had no gene match. Per the germline V gene, CDR1 is MNHEY and CDR2 is SVGAGI. This CDR3 is built from 14 residues. CDR3 in DNA: TGTGCCAGCAACCCGGCGGGACTAGTGGGGTTGCAGTTCTTC. Translated, it gives CASNPAGLVGLQFF.